Each of the 13 T cell receptor beta chains below was sequenced from the same sample in a study of blood T cell repertoires in COVID-19. The data were produced by immunoSEQ multiplex PCR, yet TCRdb's version contains in-frame clones alone and is incomplete. The table includes 300,000 to 350,000 clones, 75% to 90% detected once. Source material: peripheral blood. The receptors come from a woman between 50 and 59 years old with COVID-19, enrolled during active disease.

The J gene is TRBJ2-1, the V gene TRBV19, with 7 bases identical to TRBD2. With V trimmed by 7 bases and J by 3 bases, 6 bases remained unmatched. The CDR3 loop spans 14 amino acids. Germline CDR1 is LNHDA and CDR2 is SQIVND (reference sequence). CDR3 protein: CASNGRERYNEQFF. CDR3 in DNA: TGTGCCAGTAATGGGCGGGAGCGCTACAATGAGCAGTTCTTC. Based on the CDR3 plus reference TRBV19 and TRBJ2-1, the full variable domain is DGGITQSPKYLFRKEGQNVTLSCEQNLNHDAMYWYRQDPGQGLRLIYYSQIVNDFQKGDIAEGYSVSREKKESFPLTVTSAQKNPTAFYLCASNGRERYNEQFFGPGTRLTVL.

V and J are TRBV30 and TRBJ2-3; TRBD2 matches at 9 bases. V lost 5 bases, J lost 6 bases, and 12 bases stayed unmatched. Germline V gene data show CDR1 as GTSNPN and CDR2 as SVGIG (reference sequence). The CDR3 is 15 residues long. Here the CDR3 DNA reads TGTGCCTGGGCGCGGCGGGAGGGGACGGGGGATACGCAGTATTTT. This codes for CAWARREGTGDTQYF.

Only one count was recorded for this clone. V gene TRBV7-9 combines with J gene TRBJ1-1; D might be TRBD1 (6 bases). CDR1 SEHNR and CDR2 FQNEAQ come from the germline V gene (reference sequence). This CDR3 region has 16 residues. With 4 bases removed from V and 3 bases from J, the gap between germline ends came to 18 bases. CDR3 coding DNA: TGTGCCAGCAGCTCAGGGGCAGGGGCCCGAGACACTGAAGCTTTCTTT. Encoded protein: CASSSGAGARDTEAFF.

The V gene is TRBV19, the J gene TRBJ1-5; a weak D match, TRBD1 (5 bases). The CDR3 totals 17 residues. In germline, CDR1 is LNHDA, CDR2 SQIVND (reference sequence). The V end was cut by 4 bases, the J end by 2 bases, with 18 bases between. The CDR3 coding sequence is TGTGCCAGTAGTACCCATATTCCAGACAGCGGCAATCAGCCCCAGCATTTT. This encodes CASSTHIPDSGNQPQHF.

This clone has only a few counts. This chain links TRBV6-5 with TRBJ1-2; D ambiguous. Germline CDR1 MNHEY, CDR2 SVGAGI. Trimming took 7 bases from V and 6 from J, leaving 15 bases between them. This CDR3 region has 13 residues. The CDR3 is CASTPRLGDGYTF. In DNA, the CDR3 is TGTGCCAGCACTCCCCGGCTCGGGGATGGCTACACCTTC.

The gene calls are TRBV19 and TRBJ2-1; 7 positions agree with TRBD2. The CDR3 covers 16 residues. With 3 bases clipped from V and 7 bases from J, the junction kept 12 bases outside the gene matches. Germline CDR1 and CDR2: LNHDA and SQIVND (reference sequence). The CDR3 DNA sequence: TGTGCCAGTAGTATTTGGGGCGGGAGTGGTCTTAATGAGCAGTTCTTC. As protein: CASSIWGGSGLNEQFF.

This sequence joins TRBV7-8 and TRBJ2-3; 7 bases are a match to TRBD2. CDR1 is SGHVS, CDR2 FQNEAQ, per germline. With 2 bases clipped from V and 4 bases from J, the junction kept 9 bases outside the gene matches. The CDR3 contains 16 residues. In DNA, the CDR3 is TGTGCCAGCAGCTTAAGTTGGGGGGGACGGCCAGATACGCAGTATTTT. Its protein product is CASSLSWGGRPDTQYF.

The chain uses TRBV19 and TRBJ1-3; possible D gene TRBD1, 6 bases. Germline V gene lookup returns CDR1 LNHDA and CDR2 SQIVND (reference sequence). CDR3 length equals 13 residues. V was shortened by 8 bases and J by 3 bases, with 11 bases between the two germline ends. DNA of the CDR3: TGTGCCAGTGGTGGCAGGGGTGGAAACACCATATATTTT. It translates to CASGGRGGNTIYF.

This CDR3 reads CASSPLDRGDNSPLHF. For the CDR3, the DNA is TGTGCCAGCAGTCCACTCGACAGGGGAGATAATTCACCCCTCCACTTT. The chain combines TRBV27 with TRBJ1-6, with TRBD1 identical over 8 bases. CDR1 is MNHEY, CDR2 SMNVEV, per germline (reference sequence). The CDR3 sequence is 16 residues long. Germline trimming cut 5 bases from V and 5 bases from J; bases unmatched to any gene: 8.

The chain joins TRBV6-5 to TRBJ1-1, with TRBD1 matching 9 bases. CDR3 size: 13 residues. Trimming removed 6 bases from V and 5 bases from J; junction bases left unmatched: 4. Germline V gene sequence: CDR1 MNHEY, CDR2 SVGAGI. The CDR3 region has the DNA TGTGCCAGCAGCGGGGACAGGGTAACTGAAGCTTTCTTT. Translating it yields CASSGDRVTEAFF.

This chain uses TRBV3-1 (or the pseudogene TRBV3-2) with TRBJ1-5; D is undetermined. Trimming shortened V by 1 base and J by 0 bases, and 7 bases separated the two germline ends. The CDR3 consists of 15 residues. CDR1 and CDR2 from the germline V gene are LGHDT and YNNKEL (reference sequence). The CDR3 region is CASSQGGLSNQPQHF. The DNA for the CDR3 is TGTGCCAGCAGCCAAGGCGGCCTTAGCAATCAGCCCCAGCATTTT.

The genes are TRBV19 and TRBJ1-3; 7 bases map to TRBD1. Germline assignment: CDR1 LNHDA and CDR2 SQIVND (reference sequence). The CDR3 is made up of 17 amino acids. Trimming cost V 4 bases and J 1 base; bases outside gene matches: 10. In nucleotides, the CDR3 is TGTGCCAGTAGTAGACACGAGGACAGGCTTTCTGGAAACACCATATATTTT. This encodes CASSRHEDRLSGNTIYF.

This chain uses TRBV27 with TRBJ2-3, with 7 bases lining up with TRBD1. CDR1 is MNHEY and CDR2 is SMNVEV in the germline V gene (reference sequence). The CDR3 sequence is 16 residues long. V trimming: 2 bases; J trimming: 0 bases; junction bases outside the gene matches: 5. The CDR3 reads CASSLRGTVSTDTQYF. For the CDR3, the DNA is TGTGCCAGCAGTTTAAGGGGGACAGTGAGCACAGATACGCAGTATTTT.